These T cell receptor beta chains were read from a single sample in a study of T cell changes during pregnancy in multiple sclerosis. Generated by immunoSEQ multiplex PCR, the TCRdb table keeps only in-frame clones and is missing some. The table includes around 100,000 clones, approximately 90% detected once. The sequencing here drew on peripheral blood, taken after pregnancy. All receptors come from a female donor with multiple sclerosis, enrolled in a pregnancy study. Each CDR3 is given with its conserved first and last residue. The order of the fields is CDR3 protein, CDR3 DNA, D gene, CDR3 length, J gene, clone size, V gene. A D gene is named only where the DNA matches it firmly. Size values are once, few and many counts, or a class for expanded clones, and some rows have none.

CDR3: CASSLEAGRSGLSTDTQYF
DNA: TGCGCCAGCAGCTTGGAGGCGGGCCGCTCGGGCCTTAGCACAGATACGCAGTATTTT
D: NA
length: 19
J: TRBJ2-3
size: NA
V: TRBV5-1

CDR3: CASSWGTPYEQYF
DNA: TGTGCCAGCAGCTGGGGGACACCGTACGAGCAGTACTTC
D: NA
length: 13
J: TRBJ2-7
size: NA
V: TRBV5-6

CDR3: CASTTFSGANVLTF
DNA: TGTGCCAGTACTACTTTCTCTGGGGCCAACGTCCTGACTTTC
D: NA
length: 14
J: TRBJ2-6
size: NA
V: TRBV7-9

CDR3: CASALGPSNQPQHF
DNA: TGTGCCAGCGCCCTGGGGCCCTCCAATCAGCCCCAGCATTTT
D: NA
length: 14
J: TRBJ1-5
size: NA
V: TRBV28

CDR3: CASSLAGGRGSYNSPLHF
DNA: TGCGCCAGCAGCTTGGCAGGGGGACGAGGGTCCTATAATTCACCCCTCCACTTT
D: TRBD1
length: 18
J: TRBJ1-6
size: NA
V: TRBV5-1

CDR3: CASSQENQDRADSPLHF
DNA: TGCGCCAGCAGCCAAGAGAATCAGGACAGGGCTGATTCACCCCTCCACTTT
D: TRBD1
length: 17
J: TRBJ1-6
size: NA
V: TRBV4-1

CDR3: CASSQEFGRVNGYTF
DNA: TGTGCCAGCAGCCAAGAGTTCGGCAGGGTGAATGGCTACACCTTC
D: NA
length: 15
J: TRBJ1-2
size: NA
V: TRBV14

CDR3: CASSQGQGAYNYGYTF
DNA: TGCGCCAGCAGCCAAGGGCAGGGGGCTTACAACTATGGCTACACCTTC
D: TRBD1
length: 16
J: TRBJ1-2
size: NA
V: TRBV4-1

CDR3: CASKGRTGGVSDNEQFF
DNA: TGTGCCAGTAAGGGGAGGACAGGGGGCGTTTCGGACAATGAGCAGTTCTTC
D: TRBD1
length: 17
J: TRBJ2-1
size: NA
V: TRBV19

CDR3: CASNRLAGATDTQYF
DNA: TGTGCCTCTAATCGACTAGCGGGGGCCACAGATACGCAGTATTTT
D: TRBD2
length: 15
J: TRBJ2-3
size: NA
V: TRBV9

CDR3: CATSPTSGGFLLPTSTDTQYF
DNA: TGTGCCACCAGCCCTACTAGCGGGGGGTTTCTCCTTCCTACTAGCACAGATACGCAGTATTTT
D: TRBD2
length: 21
J: TRBJ2-3
size: NA
V: TRBV15

CDR3: CASKGTRITDTQYF
DNA: TGCGCCAGCAAGGGGACAAGGATAACAGATACGCAGTATTTT
D: NA
length: 14
J: TRBJ2-3
size: NA
V: TRBV5-1

CDR3: CASVAGGPPGELFF
DNA: TGTGCCAGCGTAGCGGGGGGCCCCCCTGGGGAGCTGTTTTTT
D: TRBD2
length: 14
J: TRBJ2-2
size: NA
V: TRBV19

CDR3: CAWSPILITEAFF
DNA: TGTGCCTGGAGTCCGATACTAATCACTGAAGCTTTCTTT
D: NA
length: 13
J: TRBJ1-1
size: NA
V: TRBV30

CDR3: CASKAGSSYNSPLHF
DNA: TGTGCCAGTAAGGCAGGAAGCTCCTATAATTCACCCCTCCACTTT
D: NA
length: 15
J: TRBJ1-6
size: once
V: TRBV19

CDR3: CASSLGTGFYNEQFF
DNA: TGCGCCAGCAGCTTAGGGACAGGGTTCTACAATGAGCAGTTCTTC
D: TRBD1
length: 15
J: TRBJ2-1
size: NA
V: TRBV5-1

CDR3: CASSNFYSGQGAAFF
DNA: TGTGCCAGCAGCAATTTCTATTCGGGACAGGGGGCGGCTTTCTTT
D: NA
length: 15
J: TRBJ1-1
size: NA
V: TRBV21-1

CDR3: CASSQISGQGINTIYF
DNA: TGCGCCAGCAGCCAAATCTCAGGACAGGGGATCAACACCATATATTTT
D: TRBD1
length: 16
J: TRBJ1-3
size: NA
V: TRBV4-1

CDR3: CATSSRGATYEQYF
DNA: TGTGCCACCAGCAGCCGGGGGGCGACCTACGAGCAGTACTTC
D: NA
length: 14
J: TRBJ2-7
size: NA
V: TRBV15

CDR3: CATSRTLLGRANEKLFF
DNA: TGTGCCACCAGCAGGACCTTACTAGGGAGAGCTAATGAAAAACTGTTTTTT
D: NA
length: 17
J: TRBJ1-4
size: NA
V: TRBV15

CDR3: CASSLIGDEQFF
DNA: TGTGCCAGCAGCTTAATTGGAGATGAGCAGTTCTTC
D: NA
length: 12
J: TRBJ2-1
size: NA
V: TRBV11-2

CDR3: CASTVDRVVLDTEAFF
DNA: TGTGCCAGCACCGTGGACAGGGTTGTTTTGGACACTGAAGCTTTCTTT
D: TRBD1
length: 16
J: TRBJ1-1
size: NA
V: TRBV5-4

CDR3: CAWKTLAGGPRLETQYF
DNA: TGTGCCTGGAAAACACTAGCGGGGGGCCCTAGGTTGGAGACCCAGTACTTC
D: TRBD2
length: 17
J: TRBJ2-5
size: NA
V: TRBV30

CDR3: CASSVRQQSSYNEQFF
DNA: TGTGCCAGCAGCGTTCGACAGCAAAGCTCCTACAATGAGCAGTTCTTC
D: NA
length: 16
J: TRBJ2-1
size: NA
V: TRBV21-1